A single sample gave rise to the 15 T cell receptor beta chains below, sequenced in a study of control samples from healthy donors and cancer patients. The method was immunoSEQ multiplex PCR; TCRdb's version includes in-frame clones alone and lacks a portion of them. This sample yields about 230,000 clones, of which over 75% are seen a single time; roughly 14% belongs to the top ten. Material for sequencing was PBMCs. Source of these receptors: a woman in her sixties with lung cancer.

The CDR3 sequence is CATSAGGAGNQPQHF. In DNA, the CDR3 is TGTGCCACCAGTGCCGGGGGCGCGGGCAATCAGCCCCAGCATTTT. V is TRBV24-1 and J is TRBJ1-5; TRBD1 is a possible D gene (6 bases). Per germline, CDR1 KGHDR and CDR2 SFDVKD. This CDR3 region has 15 residues. Trimming pared 5 bases from V and 2 bases from J, leaving 12 bases between.

V usage is TRBV2 and J usage is TRBJ1-1; 7 bases are a match to TRBD1. With 7 bases clipped from V and 1 base from J, the junction kept 9 bases outside the gene matches. CDR3 length: 15 amino acids. Per the germline V gene, CDR1 is SNHLY and CDR2 is FYNNEI. CDR3 protein: CASTKPGQPNTEAFF. For the CDR3, the DNA is TGTGCCAGCACCAAACCGGGACAGCCGAACACTGAAGCTTTCTTT.

This clone was seen only a few times. The chain employs TRBV3-1 (or the pseudogene TRBV3-2) and TRBJ1-4; TRBD1 aligns across 9 bases. This CDR3 spans 15 amino acids. The ends lost 4 bases at V and 5 bases at J; junction bases unmatched: 5. The V gene's germline CDR1 is LGHDT and CDR2 YNNKEL (reference sequence). In DNA, the CDR3 is TGTGCCAGCAGCCCGTCGGGACAGGGCAATGAAAAACTGTTTTTT. It encodes CASSPSGQGNEKLFF.

This rearrangement joins TRBV5-1 to TRBJ1-1; 7 bases fit TRBD1. The CDR3 runs to 13 residues. Germline CDR1 is SGHRS and CDR2 is YFSETQ. The ends lost 0 bases at V and 8 bases at J; junction bases unmatched: 4. This CDR3 is CASSLERGREAFF. CDR3 coding DNA: TGCGCCAGCAGCTTGGAAAGGGGGCGGGAAGCTTTCTTT.

This clone has a handful of counts. The chain is built from TRBV15 and TRBJ1-6; 12 bases are shared with TRBD1. This CDR3 contains 15 residues. The germline CDR1 and CDR2 sequences are LNHNV and YYDKDF (reference sequence). The V segment lost 1 base and the J segment 14 bases; nucleotides outside the gene matches: 6. This CDR3 reads CATSRGGTGGSALHF. DNA for the CDR3: TGTGCCACCAGCAGAGGTGGGACAGGGGGCTCAGCCCTCCACTTT. The whole variable domain, remainder taken from reference TRBV15 and TRBJ1-6, is DAMVIQNPRYQVTQFGKPVTLSCSQTLNHNVMYWYQQKSSQAPKLLFHYYDKDFNNEADTPDNFQSRRPNTSFCFLDIRSPGLGDTAMYLCATSRGGTGGSALHFGNGTRLTVT.

V is TRBV2 and J is TRBJ1-5; D gene ambiguous. From germline, CDR1 is SNHLY and CDR2 FYNNEI. The CDR3 length is 14 residues. V lost 3 bases and J 0 bases, leaving 6 bases between the germline ends. The CDR3: CASSDSNSNQPQHF. The CDR3 DNA is TGTGCCAGCAGTGACAGCAATAGCAATCAGCCCCAGCATTTT.

The chain joins TRBV4-1 to TRBJ2-6; D is possibly TRBD1 or TRBD2 (5 bases each). Germline values: CDR1 MGHRA, CDR2 YSYEKL. V was shortened by 5 bases and J by 0 bases, with 8 bases between the two germline ends. The CDR3 covers 15 residues. The CDR3 protein is CASSRGVSGANVLTF. CDR3 nucleotide sequence: TGCGCCAGCAGCAGAGGGGTCTCTGGGGCCAACGTCCTGACTTTC.

V is TRBV29-1 and J is TRBJ1-4, with TRBD1 matching over 10 bases. Germline trimming cut 6 bases from V and 6 bases from J; bases unmatched to any gene: 7. CDR3 length: 14 residues. Germline loops: CDR1 SQVTM, CDR2 ANQGSEA. The CDR3 loop is CSVKGQGFDEKLFF. The CDR3 DNA is TGCAGCGTGAAGGGACAGGGGTTTGATGAAAAACTGTTTTTT.

The chain recombines TRBV18 with TRBJ2-5; the match to TRBD2 covers 9 bases. From germline, CDR1 is KGHSH and CDR2 LQKENI. The V and J ends lost 1 base and 3 bases, in that order; junction bases with no gene match: 3. The CDR3 contains 15 residues. The DNA for the CDR3 is TGTGCCAGCTCACCACGTGTAGCGGGGGAAGAGACCCAGTACTTC. Amino acid sequence: CASSPRVAGEETQYF.

This chain links TRBV9 with TRBJ1-2; TRBD1 matches at 7 bases. Germline loops: CDR1 SGDLS, CDR2 YYNGEE. V was clipped by 3 bases and J by 3 bases; unmatched bases: 8. The CDR3 length is 15 residues. The chain's CDR3 is CASSGSQGRYYGYTF. The CDR3 DNA sequence: TGTGCCAGCAGCGGATCACAGGGGAGATACTATGGCTACACCTTC.

The J gene is TRBJ2-1, the V gene TRBV12-3 or TRBV12-4; TRBD1 aligns across 7 bases. The length of the CDR3 is 11 residues. Losses at the gene ends were 5 bases for V and 9 bases for J; bases not matched to a gene: 1. CDR3 region: CASSRQGEQFF. DNA for the CDR3: TGTGCCAGCAGTCGACAGGGTGAGCAGTTCTTC.

The rearrangement links TRBV9 to TRBJ1-2; 7 bases map to TRBD1. Looked up from germline, CDR1 is SGDLS and CDR2 is YYNGEE. Trimming took 5 bases from V and 5 from J; bases not matched to a gene: 9. There are 14 residues in the CDR3. The CDR3 DNA reads as TGTGCCAGCAGTTTTCTGACAGGGTCATATGGCTACACCTTC. Translating gives CASSFLTGSYGYTF.

CDR3 DNA sequence: TGTGCCAGCAGCTTGAGAGGGGCGCCTAATGAAAAACTGTTTTTT. Encoded protein: CASSLRGAPNEKLFF. The genes are TRBV5-5 and TRBJ1-4; D is perhaps TRBD1 (5 bases). The CDR3 totals 15 residues. Germline lookup yields CDR1 SGHKS and CDR2 YYEKEE (reference sequence). The V and J ends lost 1 base and 3 bases respectively, with 10 bases between them.

V and J are TRBV28 and TRBJ1-5; D gene uncertain. Between the trimmed V and J ends, which lost 0 bases and 5 bases, there was a span of 11 bases. In germline, CDR1 is MDHEN, CDR2 SYDVKM. The CDR3 runs 15 residues. In nucleotides, the CDR3 is TGTGCCAGCAGTTTATGGAACGGGAAGGATCAGCCCCAGCATTTT. Translated, it gives CASSLWNGKDQPQHF. Filled out from reference TRBV28 and TRBJ1-5, the complete variable domain reads DVKVTQSSRYLVKRTGEKVFLECVQDMDHENMFWYRQDPGLGLRLIYFSYDVKMKEKGDIPEGYSVSREKKERFSLILESASTNQTSMYLCASSLWNGKDQPQHFGDGTRLSIL.

This clone was observed a few times. The V and J genes are TRBV7-2 and TRBJ1-1; 7 bases agree with TRBD1. The CDR3 loop spans 16 amino acids. Losses at the gene ends were 1 base for V and 4 bases for J; bases not matched to a gene: 9. Germline CDR1 SGHTA, CDR2 FQGNSA. The CDR3 DNA sequence: TGTGCCAGCAGCTTAGGGTTCCCCGGGACAGCCACTGAAGCTTTCTTT. Translation: CASSLGFPGTATEAFF.